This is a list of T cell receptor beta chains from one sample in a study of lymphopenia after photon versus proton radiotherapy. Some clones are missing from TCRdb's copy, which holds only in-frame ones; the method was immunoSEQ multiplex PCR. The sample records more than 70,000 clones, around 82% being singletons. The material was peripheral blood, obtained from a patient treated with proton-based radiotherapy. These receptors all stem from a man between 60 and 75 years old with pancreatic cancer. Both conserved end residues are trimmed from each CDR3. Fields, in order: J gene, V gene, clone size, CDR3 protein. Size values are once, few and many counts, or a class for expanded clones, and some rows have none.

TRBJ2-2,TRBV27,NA,ASSLVGTGELF
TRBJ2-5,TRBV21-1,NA,ASSKARRSGRAGETQY
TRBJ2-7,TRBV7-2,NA,ASSLAGGLDEQY
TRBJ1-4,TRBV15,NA,ATSRGTGGSVPNEKLF
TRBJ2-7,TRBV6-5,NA,ASRPRPSLYEQY
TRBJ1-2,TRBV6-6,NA,ASRKSGGGGYT
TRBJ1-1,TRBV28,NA,ATRVMGETEAF
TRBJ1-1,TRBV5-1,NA,ASSRDPGHTEAF
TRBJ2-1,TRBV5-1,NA,ASSLEYQLYNEQF
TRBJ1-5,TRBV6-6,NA,ASSYRDSNQPQH
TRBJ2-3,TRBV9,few,ASSVGGSTDTQY
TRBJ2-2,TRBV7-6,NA,ASSVETNLISGELF
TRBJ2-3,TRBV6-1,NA,ASSEALFRLAGTQETQY
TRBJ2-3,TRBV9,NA,ASSVGLTLGGTDTQY
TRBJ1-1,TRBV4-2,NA,ASSQDLLASEAF
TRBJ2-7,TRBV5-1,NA,ASSSSVGAYEQY
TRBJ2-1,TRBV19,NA,ASSMFGGYNEQF
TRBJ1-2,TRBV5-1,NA,ASSSGTGNGYT
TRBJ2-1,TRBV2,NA,ASTNPRDRNYNEQF
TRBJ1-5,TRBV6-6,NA,ASSYATGGQPQH
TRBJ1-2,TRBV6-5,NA,ASRGQGDREYGYT
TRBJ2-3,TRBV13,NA,ASSSLTPLTGFSTDTQY
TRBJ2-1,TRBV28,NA,ASSFSLAGGIYEQF
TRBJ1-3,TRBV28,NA,ASSSTGTGHPGGNTIY
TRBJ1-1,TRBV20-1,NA,SARGMGAF
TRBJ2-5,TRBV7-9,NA,ASSFRKTGRETQY
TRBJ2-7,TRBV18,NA,ASSRDYEQY
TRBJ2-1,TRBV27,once,ASSPRGRGGSSYNEQF
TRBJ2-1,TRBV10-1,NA,ASSGQTYNEQF
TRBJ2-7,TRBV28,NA,ASSSPGPLLEQY
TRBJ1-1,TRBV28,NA,ASSFLRANTEAF
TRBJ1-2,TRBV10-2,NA,ASRAGQAYGYT
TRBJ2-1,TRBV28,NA,ASSPALAGGPNEQF
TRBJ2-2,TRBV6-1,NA,ASFRGSVNTGELF
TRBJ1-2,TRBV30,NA,AWREGGKRGYT
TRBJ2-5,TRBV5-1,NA,ASSLGGLAGADVTQY
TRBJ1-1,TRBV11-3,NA,ASSPGRGSTEAF
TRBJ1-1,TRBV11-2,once,ASSLGIRWNTEAF
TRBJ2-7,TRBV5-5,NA,ASSAPYGGEQY
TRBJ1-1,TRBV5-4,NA,ASSLPPNTEAF
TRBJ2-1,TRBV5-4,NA,ASSGGARYNEQF
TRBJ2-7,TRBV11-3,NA,ASSLILASYEQY
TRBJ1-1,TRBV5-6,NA,ASSFRQLGDTEAF
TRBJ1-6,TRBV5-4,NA,ASSFTGEFAPLH
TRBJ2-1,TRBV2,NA,ASRIAGGNNEQF
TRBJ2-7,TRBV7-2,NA,ASSLAGGPIYEQY
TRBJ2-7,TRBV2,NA,ASNQDPTDEQY
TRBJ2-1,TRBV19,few,ASSSPLAGEQF
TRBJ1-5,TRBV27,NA,ASSLHPHGLGSNQPQH